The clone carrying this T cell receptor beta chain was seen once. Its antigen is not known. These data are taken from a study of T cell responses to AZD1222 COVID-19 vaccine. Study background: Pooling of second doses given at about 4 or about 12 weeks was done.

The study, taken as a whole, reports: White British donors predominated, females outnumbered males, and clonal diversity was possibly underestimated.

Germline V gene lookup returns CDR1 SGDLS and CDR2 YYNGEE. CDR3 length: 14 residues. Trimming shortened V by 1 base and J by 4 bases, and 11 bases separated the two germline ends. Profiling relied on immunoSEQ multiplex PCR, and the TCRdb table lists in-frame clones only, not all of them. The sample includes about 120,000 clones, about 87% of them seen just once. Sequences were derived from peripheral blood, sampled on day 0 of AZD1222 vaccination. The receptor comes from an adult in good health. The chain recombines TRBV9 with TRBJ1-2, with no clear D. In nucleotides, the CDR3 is TGTGCCAGCAGCGTAAGTGGGCAGCTCTATGGCTACACCTTC. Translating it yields CASSVSGQLYGYTF.